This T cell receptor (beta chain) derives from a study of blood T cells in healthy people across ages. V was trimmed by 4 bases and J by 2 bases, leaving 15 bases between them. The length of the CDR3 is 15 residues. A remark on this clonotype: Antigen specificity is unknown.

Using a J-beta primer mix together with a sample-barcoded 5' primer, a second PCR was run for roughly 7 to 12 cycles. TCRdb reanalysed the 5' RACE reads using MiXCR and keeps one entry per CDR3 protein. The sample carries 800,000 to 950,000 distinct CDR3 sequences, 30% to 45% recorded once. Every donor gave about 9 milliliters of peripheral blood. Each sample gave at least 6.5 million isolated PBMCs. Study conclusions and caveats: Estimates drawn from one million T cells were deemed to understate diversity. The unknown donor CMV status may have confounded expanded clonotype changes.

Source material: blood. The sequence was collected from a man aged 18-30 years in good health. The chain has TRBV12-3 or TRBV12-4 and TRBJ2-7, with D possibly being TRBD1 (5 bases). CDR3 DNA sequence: TGTGCCAGCAGTTCAACCGCCACAGGTACCTACGAGCAGTACTTC. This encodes CASSSTATGTYEQYF.